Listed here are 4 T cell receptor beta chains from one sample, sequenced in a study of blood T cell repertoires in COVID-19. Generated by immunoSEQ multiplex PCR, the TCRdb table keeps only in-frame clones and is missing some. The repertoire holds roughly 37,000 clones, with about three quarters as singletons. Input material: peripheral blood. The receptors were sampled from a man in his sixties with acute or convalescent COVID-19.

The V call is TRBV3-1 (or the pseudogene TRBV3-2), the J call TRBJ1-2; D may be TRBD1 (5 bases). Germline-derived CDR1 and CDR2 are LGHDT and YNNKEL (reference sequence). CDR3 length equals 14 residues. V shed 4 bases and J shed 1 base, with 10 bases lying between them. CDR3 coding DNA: TGTGCCAGCAGCCTACTGACAGATAACTATGGCTACACCTTC. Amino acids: CASSLLTDNYGYTF.

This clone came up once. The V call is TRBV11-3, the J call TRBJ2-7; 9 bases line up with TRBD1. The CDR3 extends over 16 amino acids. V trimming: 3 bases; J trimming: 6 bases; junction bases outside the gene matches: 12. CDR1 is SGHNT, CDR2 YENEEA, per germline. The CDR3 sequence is CASSFLPPGQGSEQYF. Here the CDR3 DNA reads TGTGCCAGCAGCTTTTTGCCCCCGGGACAGGGATCCGAGCAGTACTTC.

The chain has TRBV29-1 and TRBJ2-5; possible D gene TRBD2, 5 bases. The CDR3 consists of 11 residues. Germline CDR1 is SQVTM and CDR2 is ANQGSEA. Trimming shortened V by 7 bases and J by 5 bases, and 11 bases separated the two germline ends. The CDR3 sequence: CSARGGETQYF. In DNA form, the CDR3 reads TGCAGCGCCCGGGGTGGGGAGACCCAGTACTTC.

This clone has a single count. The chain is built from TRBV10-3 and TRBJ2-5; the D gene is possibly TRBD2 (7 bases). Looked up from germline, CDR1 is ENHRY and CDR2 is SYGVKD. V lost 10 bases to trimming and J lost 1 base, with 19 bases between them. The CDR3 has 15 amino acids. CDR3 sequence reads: CATEGGGLAQETQYF. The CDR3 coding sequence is TGTGCCACCGAGGGGGGAGGGCTAGCCCAAGAGACCCAGTACTTC.